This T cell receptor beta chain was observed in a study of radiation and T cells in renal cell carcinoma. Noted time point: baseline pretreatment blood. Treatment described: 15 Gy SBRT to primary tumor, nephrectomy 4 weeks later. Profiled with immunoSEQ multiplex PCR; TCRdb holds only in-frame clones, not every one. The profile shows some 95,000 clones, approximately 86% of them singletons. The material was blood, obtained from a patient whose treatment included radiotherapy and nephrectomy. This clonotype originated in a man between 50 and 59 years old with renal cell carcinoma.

DNA for the CDR3: TGCAGTGCTACTAGGACGGAGACCCAGTACTTC. Protein sequence: CSATRTETQYF. The rearrangement links TRBV20-1 to TRBJ2-5; D gene unclear. Germline values: CDR1 DFQATT, CDR2 SNEGSKA (reference sequence). V lost 4 bases to trimming and J lost 5 bases, with 8 bases between them. This CDR3 contains 11 residues.